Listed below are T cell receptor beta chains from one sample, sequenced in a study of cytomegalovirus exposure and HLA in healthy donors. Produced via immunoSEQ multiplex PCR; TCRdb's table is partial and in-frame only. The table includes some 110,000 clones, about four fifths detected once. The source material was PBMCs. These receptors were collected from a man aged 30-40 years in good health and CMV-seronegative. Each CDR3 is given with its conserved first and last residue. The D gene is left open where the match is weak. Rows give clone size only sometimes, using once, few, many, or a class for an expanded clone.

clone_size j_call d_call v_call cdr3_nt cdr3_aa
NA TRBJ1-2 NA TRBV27 TGTGCCAGCAGCCTAAACAGGGTTCATGGCTACACCTTC CASSLNRVHGYTF
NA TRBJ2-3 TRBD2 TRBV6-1 TGTGCCAGCAGTGAGACTAGCGGGGGGCCTAGGACGACAGATACGCAGTATTTT CASSETSGGPRTTDTQYF
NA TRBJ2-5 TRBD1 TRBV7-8 TGTGCCAGCAGTAACCGACAGGGACAAGAGACCCAGTACTTC CASSNRQGQETQYF
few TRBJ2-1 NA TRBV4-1 TGCGCCAGCAGCCAAGTCCTACAGGGAGGGTCGTTCTTC CASSQVLQGGSFF
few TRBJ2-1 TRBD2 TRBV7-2 TGTGCCAGCAGCTTATTTCGGGGGGGAAAGCAGTTCTTC CASSLFRGGKQFF
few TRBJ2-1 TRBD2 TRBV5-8 TGTGCCAGCAGCTTGGGGGGACTAGCGGGAGGGAAGGACAATGAGCAGTTCTTC CASSLGGLAGGKDNEQFF
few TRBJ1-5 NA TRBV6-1 TGTGCCAGCAGTGAAGTGGGCGGGTTGAGCAATCAGCCCCAGCATTTT CASSEVGGLSNQPQHF
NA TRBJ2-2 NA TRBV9 TGTGCCAGCAGCGTACAAGCCACCGGGGAGCTGTTTTTT CASSVQATGELFF
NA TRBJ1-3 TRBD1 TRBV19 TGTGCCAGTAGTCTCTCCGGGACAGGGGGAAACACCATATATTTT CASSLSGTGGNTIYF
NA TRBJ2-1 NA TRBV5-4 TGTGCCAGCAGCCCAACAGGGAACGATGAGCAGTTCTTC CASSPTGNDEQFF
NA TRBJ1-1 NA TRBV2 TGTGCCAGCATGGGCAGTCCTGGAGGCACTGAAGCTTTCTTT CASMGSPGGTEAFF
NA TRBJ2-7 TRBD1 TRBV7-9 TGTGCCAGCAGCTTATACTACAGGTCAGGGGGCGGAACGTTCTACGAGCAGTACTTC CASSLYYRSGGGTFYEQYF
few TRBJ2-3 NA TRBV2 TGTGCCAGCAGCAGGTTACGCACAGATACGCAGTATTTT CASSRLRTDTQYF
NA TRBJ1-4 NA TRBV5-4 TGTGCCAGCAGCCTGGCGGGGGTGACGCATGAAAAACTGTTTTTT CASSLAGVTHEKLFF
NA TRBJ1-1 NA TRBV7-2 TGTGCCAGCAGCTCGGACAGAATGAACACTGAAGCTTTCTTT CASSSDRMNTEAFF
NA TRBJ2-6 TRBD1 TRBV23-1 TGCGCCAGCAGTCAATCAGGGGACAGGGAGATCGCTGGGGCCAACGTCCTGACTTTC CASSQSGDREIAGANVLTF
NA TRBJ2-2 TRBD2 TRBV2 TGTGCCAGCAGTAGACTAGCGGGAGACACCGGGGAGCTGTTTTTT CASSRLAGDTGELFF
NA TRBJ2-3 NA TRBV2 TGTGCCAGCAAGGGGCCAGGGGATACGCAGTATTTT CASKGPGDTQYF
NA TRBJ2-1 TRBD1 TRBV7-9 TGTGCCAGCAGCTTAAGGGCACCGGGACAGGGTCTCCACAATGAGCAGTTCTTC CASSLRAPGQGLHNEQFF
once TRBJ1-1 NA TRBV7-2 TGTGCCAGCAGCTTAGGTTTCCAGGGCGATGTTTCTGAAGCTTTCTTT CASSLGFQGDVSEAFF
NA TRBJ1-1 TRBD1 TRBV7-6 TGTGCCAGCAGCCTTGGTCCAGGGGGATACACTGAAGCTTTCTTT CASSLGPGGYTEAFF
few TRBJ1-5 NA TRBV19 TGTGCCAGTAACCTACAGGGTCGGGGAAGCAATCAGCCCCAGCATTTT CASNLQGRGSNQPQHF
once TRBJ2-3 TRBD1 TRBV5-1 TGCGCCAGCAGCCCGGCAGGACAGGGTAGCACAGATACGCAGTATTTT CASSPAGQGSTDTQYF
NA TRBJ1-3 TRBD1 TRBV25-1 TGTGCCAGCAGTGGGACTGGGACAGGGGGTATATCTGGAAACACCATATATTTT CASSGTGTGGISGNTIYF
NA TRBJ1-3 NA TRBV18 TGTGCCAGCTCACCGAACGGAGGGAGCTCTGGAAACACCATATATTTT CASSPNGGSSGNTIYF
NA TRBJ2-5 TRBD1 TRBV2 TGTGCCGGATCCGGGACAGATAAAACAAAAGAGACCCAGTACTTC CAGSGTDKTKETQYF
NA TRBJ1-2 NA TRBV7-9 TGTGCCAGCAGCCCGAGGATACAGGTTAATCATGGCTACACCTTC CASSPRIQVNHGYTF
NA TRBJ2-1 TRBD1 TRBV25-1 TGTGCCAGCAGTGACGACAGGGTCGGGCATGAGCAGTTCTTC CASSDDRVGHEQFF
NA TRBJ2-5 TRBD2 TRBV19 TGTGCCAGTTCGACTAGCGGCTTACAAGAGACCCAGTACTTC CASSTSGLQETQYF
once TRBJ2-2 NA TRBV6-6 TGTGCCAGCCAACCTACCTACACCGGGGAGCTGTTTTTT CASQPTYTGELFF
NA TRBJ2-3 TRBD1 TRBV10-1 TGCGCCAGCAGTGACAGGGGGTATAACACAGATACGCAGTATTTT CASSDRGYNTDTQYF
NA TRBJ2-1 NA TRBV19 TGTGCCAGTAGTATTCCTGGCCTCTCCTACAATGAGCAGTTCTTC CASSIPGLSYNEQFF
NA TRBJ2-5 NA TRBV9 TGTGCCAGCAGCCACCCCAGGGAGGCAGCGGGTCCCCAAGAGACCCAGTACTTC CASSHPREAAGPQETQYF
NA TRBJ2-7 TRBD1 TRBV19 TGTGCCAGTAGTATAGGGACAGGCCTTTACGAGCAGTACTTC CASSIGTGLYEQYF
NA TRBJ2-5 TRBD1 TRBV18 TGTGCCAGCTCACCGGACAGGGAAGCTTCAGAGACCCAGTACTTC CASSPDREASETQYF
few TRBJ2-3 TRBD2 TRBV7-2 TGTGCCAGCATCTTCGGGGGGGCCGGGGATACGCAGTATTTT CASIFGGAGDTQYF
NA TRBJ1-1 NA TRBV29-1 TGCAGCGTCATCCTGGACACCTCGAACACTGAAGCTTTCTTT CSVILDTSNTEAFF
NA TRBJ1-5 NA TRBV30 TGTGCCTGGACCGCGGGGGCCGGTCCTAATCAGCCCCAGCATTTT CAWTAGAGPNQPQHF
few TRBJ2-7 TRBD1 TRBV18 TGTGCCAGCGCAGGGGGCGACTCCTACGAGCAGTACTTC CASAGGDSYEQYF
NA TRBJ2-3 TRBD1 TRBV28 TGTGCCAGCAGTACCCGGACAGGGGTCAGCACAGATACGCAGTATTTT CASSTRTGVSTDTQYF